The following is a T cell receptor (beta chain) sequence with its context. This sample is part of a study of blood T cell repertoires in COVID-19. Study information: Both acute and convalescent COVID-19 samples were obtained from the United States, Italy and Spain.

The assay was immunoSEQ multiplex PCR, and TCRdb's table has in-frame clones only and misses some. The data contain 400,000 to 450,000 clones, about nine tenths of them singletons. Per germline, CDR1 SGHAT and CDR2 FQNNGV. The CDR3 runs 14 residues. V lost 4 bases and J lost 3; bases outside the gene matches: 5. The sequenced sample consisted of peripheral blood. This chain joins TRBV11-2 and TRBJ2-7; 8 positions match TRBD1. The clonotype was recovered from a woman aged 25 to 39 with active or convalescent COVID-19. The CDR3 DNA sequence: TGTGCCAGCAGCTCTTCGACAGGGGTCTACGAGCAGTACTTC. Protein: CASSSSTGVYEQYF.